These 15 T cell receptor beta chains originate from one sample sequenced in a study of T cells after posttransplantation cyclophosphamide. A marrow graft followed busulfan-fludarabine conditioning, with cyclophosphamide on days +3 and +4. The assay was immunoSEQ multiplex PCR, and TCRdb's table has in-frame clones only and misses some. There are thousands of clones in the sample; roughly 82% occur only once, and roughly 17% lies in the top ten. This specimen was CD4+ T cells sorted from blood, taken 950 to 1,200 days after allogeneic stem cell transplant with posttransplant cyclophosphamide. Receptor source: a female patient aged 40-50 years who received an allogeneic stem cell transplant from a related donor, was CMV-positive, and had no GVHD. Some T cells may trace back to the graft donor.

The chain combines TRBV11-3 with TRBJ1-1, with D uncertain. Trimming left V 1 base short and J 1 base short, with 10 bases between. Germline CDR1 and CDR2: SGHNT and YENEEA. CDR3 size: 15 residues. The CDR3: CASSLGSGRNTEAFF. The CDR3 DNA is TGTGCCAGCAGCTTAGGGTCTGGGCGGAACACTGAAGCTTTCTTT.

The chain employs TRBV9 and TRBJ2-3; TRBD2 is a possible D gene (5 bases). Germline V gene data show CDR1 as SGDLS and CDR2 as YYNGEE. The length of the CDR3 is 16 residues. Trimming removed 4 bases at V and 2 bases at J, with 17 bases between. CDR3 sequence (DNA): TGTGCCAGCAGCCCAGCGGCGGGCTACTCCACAGATACGCAGTATTTT. As protein: CASSPAAGYSTDTQYF.

This chain uses TRBV2 with TRBJ1-6; 9 nucleotides agree with TRBD1. The V gene end was trimmed by 0 bases and the J gene end by 10 bases; junction bases not matched to a gene: 4. Germline V gene sequence: CDR1 SNHLY, CDR2 FYNNEI. The CDR3 has 15 amino acids. CDR3 nucleotides: TGTGCCAGCAGTGAAGCCGGGACAGGGAGATCACCCCTCCACTTT. This gives the protein CASSEAGTGRSPLHF.

The genes are TRBV15 and TRBJ2-3; TRBD2 aligns across 9 bases. The germline V gene encodes CDR1 LNHNV and CDR2 YYDKDF (reference sequence). J was trimmed by 2 bases and V by 3 bases; bases with no gene match: 9. This CDR3 is 17 amino acids long. As DNA, the CDR3 is TGTGCCACCAGCAGGGAATCTAGCGGGGCGGCCACAGATACGCAGTATTTT. This translates into CATSRESSGAATDTQYF.

The CDR3 coding sequence is TGTGCCAGCTCACCAAGCTCGGTGAACACTGAAGCTTTCTTT. Its protein product is CASSPSSVNTEAFF. The V gene is TRBV18, the J gene TRBJ1-1, with D unresolved. The germline CDR1 and CDR2 sequences are KGHSH and LQKENI. CDR3 length: 14 amino acids. V was pared by 2 bases and J by 0 bases, with 7 bases between.

The rearrangement joins TRBV5-6 to TRBJ1-2, with a tentative D call TRBD1 (6 bases). This CDR3 contains 13 residues. Deletions cut 4 bases from V and 8 bases from J, with 15 bases between. Germline assignment: CDR1 SGHDT and CDR2 YYEEEE. As DNA, the CDR3 is TGTGCCAGCAGCCCCGGGACACAAACAGGCTACACCTTC. Translating gives CASSPGTQTGYTF. Looking up the rest from reference TRBV5-6 and TRBJ1-2 gives the full variable domain: DAGVTQSPTHLIKTRGQQVTLRCSPKSGHDTVSWYQQALGQGPQFIFQYYEEEERQRGNFPDRFSGHQFPNYSSELNVNALLLGDSALYLCASSPGTQTGYTFGSGTRLTVV.

The CDR3 protein is CASSWDRGSGELFF. Written as DNA, the CDR3 is TGCGCCAGCAGCTGGGACAGGGGGTCCGGGGAGCTGTTTTTT. J is TRBJ2-2 and V is TRBV5-1; 11 nucleotides match TRBD1. J was trimmed by 6 bases and V by 3 bases; bases with no gene match: 1. Germline V gene lookup returns CDR1 SGHRS and CDR2 YFSETQ. CDR3 length: 14 amino acids.

The chain is built from TRBV5-1 and TRBJ2-7, with 7 positions matching TRBD1. Trimming took 0 bases from V and 5 from J; bases not matched to a gene: 2. Per germline, CDR1 SGHRS and CDR2 YFSETQ. The CDR3 has 13 residues. The CDR3 sequence: CASSLDRGHEQYF. DNA for the CDR3: TGCGCCAGCAGCTTGGACAGGGGCCACGAGCAGTACTTC.

V and J are TRBV6-1 and TRBJ1-6; D gene ambiguous. The CDR3 spans 13 residues. CDR1 MNHNS and CDR2 SASEGT come from the germline V gene. Trimming took off 10 bases at V and 7 bases at J, with 14 bases between the two ends. For the CDR3, the DNA is TGTGCCACCCGCATTGAGCCGAATTCACCCCTCCACTTT. This sequence encodes CATRIEPNSPLHF.

The J gene is TRBJ2-7, the V gene TRBV28, with 12 bases identical to TRBD2. V shed 6 bases, J shed 2 bases, and the junction held 5 bases outside the gene matches. The CDR3 is 15 residues long. Germline V lookup: CDR1 MDHEN, CDR2 SYDVKM. The chain's CDR3 is CASRHTSGGTYEQYF. As DNA, the CDR3 is TGTGCCAGCAGACATACTAGCGGGGGGACCTACGAGCAGTACTTC.

J is TRBJ1-1 and V is TRBV7-2; D is possibly TRBD1 (5 bases). V was trimmed by 7 bases and J by 3 bases, leaving 18 bases between them. This CDR3 has 15 amino acids. Germline lookup yields CDR1 SGHTA and CDR2 FQGNSA. This CDR3 reads CASISSGGKYTEAFF. In DNA form, the CDR3 reads TGTGCCAGCATCTCTAGCGGGGGGAAGTACACTGAAGCTTTCTTT.

This clone was observed a few times. CDR3 bases: TGTGCCCCCTCCCTATGGAGGGAGGCACACTTT. Translation: CAPSLWREAHF. This rearrangement joins TRBV7-5 to TRBJ1-6. TRBV7-5 is recorded as a pseudogene. This CDR3 has 11 amino acids.

With regard to this clone: Additional DNA sequences in this sample encode the identical CDR3. The CDR3 region has the DNA TGTGCCAGCAGCTTAGCGTCTTGGTTTCATGGGACTGGGACTTATGGCTACACCTTC. Its translation: CASSLASWFHGTGTYGYTF. The chain uses TRBV7-9 and TRBJ1-2, with D maybe TRBD1 (5 bases). CDR1 is SEHNR, CDR2 FQNEAQ, per germline (reference sequence). The CDR3 length is 19 residues. The V end lost 0 bases, the J end lost 5 bases, and 25 bases lay between the germline ends. Full variable domain (remainder filled in from reference TRBV7-9 and TRBJ1-2): DTGVSQNPRHKITKRGQNVTFRCDPISEHNRLYWYRQTLGQGPEFLTYFQNEAQLEKSRLLSDRFSAERPKGSFSTLEIQRTEQGDSAMYLCASSLASWFHGTGTYGYTFGSGTRLTVV.

The chain couples TRBV7-6 to TRBJ1-5; 9 positions match TRBD1. Germline V gene lookup returns CDR1 SGHVS and CDR2 FNYEAQ. This CDR3 has 14 amino acids. The trim removed 2 bases at V and 6 bases at J, leaving 2 bases unmatched. The CDR3 bases are TGTGCCAGCAGCTTAACGGGACAGGGTCAGCCCCAGCATTTT. Amino acid sequence: CASSLTGQGQPQHF.

This clone was detected only a few times. The genes are TRBV5-6 and TRBJ1-1; D gene ambiguous. Germline V gene data show CDR1 as SGHDT and CDR2 as YYEEEE. The CDR3 runs to 15 residues. Trimming took 3 bases from V and 0 from J, leaving 12 bases between them. Here the CDR3 DNA reads TGTGCCAGCAGCTCCCCTAGCCTAATGAACACTGAAGCTTTCTTT. Translation gives CASSSPSLMNTEAFF.